The entry that follows covers one T cell receptor (beta chain) sequence. Profiled with immunoSEQ multiplex PCR; TCRdb holds only in-frame clones, not every one. The sample consists of 200,000 to 300,000 clones, approximately 81% of them appearing once. Trimming cost V 10 bases and J 4 bases; bases outside gene matches: 6. The CDR3 length is 13 residues. Per the germline V gene, CDR1 is MNHEY and CDR2 is SVGAGI. This entry belongs to a study of blood T cell repertoires in COVID-19. Overall study context: PBMCs, B-cell-depleted T cells, or T cells were the source of the cDNA or gDNA that made up the material.

The TCR comes from a woman of 80 years or more with acute or convalescent COVID-19. This rearrangement joins TRBV6-5 to TRBJ1-5; 8 positions match TRBD1. The source material was peripheral blood. The CDR3 DNA reads TGTGCCACGGCGACAGGGGAAAATCAGCCCCAGCATTTT. It specifies CATATGENQPQHF.